This TCR beta chain was documented in a study of blood T cell repertoires in COVID-19. Study overall: PBMCs, B-cell-depleted T cells, or T cells were the source of the cDNA or gDNA that made up the material.

The CDR3 contains 16 residues. After removal of 0 bases from V and 3 bases from J, the junction contained 6 bases not matched to a gene. From germline, CDR1 is MGHRA and CDR2 YSYEKL. Under the authors' procedure: Amplification with reference gene primers provided the estimates of nucleated cell counts. TCRdb's table, derived via immunoSEQ multiplex PCR, lists solely in-frame clones and lacks some. V, J and clone size reflect that table, while D and trimming were determined from the DNA. The data hold 200,000 or so clones, with 80% to 90% observed a single time. What was sequenced was peripheral blood. The J gene is TRBJ1-2, the V gene TRBV4-1, with 8 bases identical to TRBD1. The receptor was isolated from a woman aged 45-65 years with acute or convalescent COVID-19. CDR3: CASSQEAGGADYGYTF. CDR3 in DNA: TGCGCCAGCAGCCAAGAAGCAGGGGGCGCCGACTATGGCTACACCTTC.